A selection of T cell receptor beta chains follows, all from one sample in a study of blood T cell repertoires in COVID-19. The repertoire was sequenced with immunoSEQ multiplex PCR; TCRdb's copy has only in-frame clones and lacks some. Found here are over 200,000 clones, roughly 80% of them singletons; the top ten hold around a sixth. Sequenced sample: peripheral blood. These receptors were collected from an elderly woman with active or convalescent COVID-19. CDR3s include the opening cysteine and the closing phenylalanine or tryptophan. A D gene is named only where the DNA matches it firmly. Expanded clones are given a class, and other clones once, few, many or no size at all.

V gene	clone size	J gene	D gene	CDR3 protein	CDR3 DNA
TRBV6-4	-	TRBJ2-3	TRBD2	CASSDGKSGGVTQYF	TGTGCCAGCAGTGACGGGAAATCGGGAGGAGTTACGCAGTATTTT
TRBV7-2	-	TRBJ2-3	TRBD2	CASSPRGAGVGTDTQYF	TGTGCCAGCAGCCCACGGGGAGCGGGAGTGGGGACAGATACGCAGTATTTT
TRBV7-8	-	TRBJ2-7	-	CASSPGQIEQYF	TGTGCCAGCAGCCCAGGACAGATAGAGCAGTACTTC
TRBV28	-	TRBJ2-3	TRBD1	CASQGARDTQYF	TGTGCCAGCCAGGGGGCGCGCGATACGCAGTATTTT
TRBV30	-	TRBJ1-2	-	CAWQMGEGGYTF	TGTGCCTGGCAAATGGGTGAGGGTGGCTACACCTTC
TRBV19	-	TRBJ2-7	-	CASSINRASGEQYF	TGTGCCAGTAGTATCAACAGGGCTTCGGGAGAGCAGTACTTC
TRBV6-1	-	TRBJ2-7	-	CASSEAGGSFEQYF	TGTGCCAGCAGTGAAGCGGGGGGTAGCTTCGAGCAGTACTTC
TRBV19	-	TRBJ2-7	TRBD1	CASSSTWDRGAYEQYF	TGTGCCAGTAGTAGTACGTGGGACAGAGGGGCGTACGAGCAGTACTTC
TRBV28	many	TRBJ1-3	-	CASSSTINTIYF	TGTGCCAGCAGTTCAACTATAAACACCATATATTTT
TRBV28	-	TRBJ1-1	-	CASSLIGQTEAFF	TGTGCCAGCAGTTTAATAGGACAGACTGAAGCTTTCTTT
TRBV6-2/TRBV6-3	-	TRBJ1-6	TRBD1	CASSYAQGDSPLHF	TGTGCCAGCAGTTACGCCCAGGGGGACTCACCCCTCCACTTT
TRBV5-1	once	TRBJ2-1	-	CASSLGTSSGNEQFF	TGCGCCAGCAGCTTGGGTACCTCATCGGGCAATGAGCAGTTCTTC
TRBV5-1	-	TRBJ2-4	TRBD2	CASSRSGREDIQYF	TGCGCCAGCAGCCGTAGCGGGCGGGAGGACATTCAGTACTTC
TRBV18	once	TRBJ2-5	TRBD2	CASSPSQRGVQETQYF	TGTGCCAGCTCACCAAGCCAGCGGGGGGTACAAGAGACCCAGTACTTC
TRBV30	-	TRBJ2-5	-	CAWSVQGAQETQYF	TGTGCCTGGAGTGTACAAGGGGCCCAAGAGACCCAGTACTTC
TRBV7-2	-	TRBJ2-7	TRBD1	CASSLRGQGANEQYF	TGTGCCAGCAGTTTACGGGGGCAGGGGGCTAACGAGCAGTACTTC
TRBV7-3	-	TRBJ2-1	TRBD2	CASSIRTSGSIDEQFF	TGTGCCAGCAGCATCCGGACTAGCGGGAGTATAGATGAGCAGTTCTTC
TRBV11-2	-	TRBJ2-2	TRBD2	CASSPSRLAGASGELFF	TGTGCCAGCAGCCCCAGTCGACTAGCGGGAGCGAGCGGGGAGCTGTTTTTT